The T cell receptor (beta chain) under discussion was sequenced for a study of T-cell reconstitution after alpha-beta-depleted transplantation in children (dated by TCRdb to 2016 to 2017). Regarding the research as a whole: The study quantitatively tracked T-cell immune reconstitution after TCRalphabeta/CD19-depleted allogeneic hematopoietic cell transplantation in children using TCR repertoire profiling.

Based on the germline V gene (reference sequence), the CDR1 and CDR2 sequences are GTSNPN and SVGIG. Cut back by 5 bases and 3 bases, the V and J ends lie 10 bases apart. Counted from cysteine to phenylalanine, this CDR3 has 13 amino acids. CDR3 DNA is the only sequence kept; it has 39 bases, read in frame from the first base. Preparation of the library involved PCR. TCRdb names Illumina HiSeq 2500 as the instrument used. TCR library preparation used molecular barcoding, with unique molecular identifiers applied to normalize quantification of the TCRbeta repertoire. Clones were called with MiXCR by TCRdb after fastp trimmed the public reads at Q25, and only in-frame beta chains were retained. Identical CDR3 proteins give one entry, which carries the most common genes and DNA. This sample gives around 600,000 distinct CDR3 sequences in total; approximately 15% of them show up just once. Clones ranked in the top ten supply 0.8% to 1.1% of the sample.

This clonotype has more than one count but fewer than ten. Its specific antigen is unknown. It has no much larger one-base neighbor in the sample; base qualities were not kept. The rearrangement combines TRBV30 with TRBJ2-2; the D gene is possibly TRBD2, with 5 bases matching. The specimen was PBMCs from the stem cell graft donor, collected from the stem cell graft. The sequence derives from a human donor who donated a stem cell graft to a child with acute myeloid leukemia. The nucleotide sequence is given as TGTGCCTGGGGGAAGCGGTACACCGGGGAGCTGTTTTTT. The encoded protein is CAWGKRYTGELFF.